This T cell receptor (beta chain) was captured in a study of blood T cell repertoires in COVID-19. Study summary: There were acute and convalescent COVID-19 samples, and they came from the United States, Italy and Spain. The cDNA or gDNA used as material had been derived from T cells, B-cell-depleted T cells, or PBMCs.

This clone was seen a single time. The CDR3 extends over 20 amino acids. Germline V gene sequence: CDR1 SGHVS, CDR2 FNYEAQ. Unmatched junction bases numbered 16, after V lost 2 bases and J lost 4 bases. Original methodology: The authors estimated nucleated cell counts from reference gene primer amplification. Profiling relied on immunoSEQ multiplex PCR, and the TCRdb table lists in-frame clones only, not all of them. Clone size and V and J calls were adopted from that table, with D and trimming inferred from the DNA. The data hold fewer than 150,000 clones, with approximately 80% observed a single time.

Material for sequencing was peripheral blood. This sequence joins TRBV7-6 and TRBJ2-5; 13 nucleotides align to TRBD2. The sequence came from a human donor in a cohort sampled during active COVID-19. The CDR3 reads CASSLRATSGGSGFRETQYF. In DNA, the CDR3 is TGTGCCAGCAGCTTAAGGGCGACTAGCGGGGGGTCCGGGTTTCGAGAGACCCAGTACTTC.